The clone carrying this T cell receptor (beta chain) was counted only a few times. The antigen is unknown. This table comes from immunoSEQ multiplex PCR, and its TCRdb copy is limited to in-frame clones, with some not included. Among hundreds of thousands of clones, around 87% were seen once, and the ten largest hold roughly 1.2%. The data were taken from a study of cytomegalovirus exposure and HLA in healthy donors. Broader study findings: CMV antigen specificity of three CMV-associated chains was confirmed in vitro. The study flagged roughly 160 TCR beta chains as cytomegalovirus-associated. Most sequenced TCRs were rare (though some public TCRs occurred in many donors).

CDR3 length: 16 amino acids. Trimming removed 4 bases from V and 0 bases from J; junction bases left unmatched: 9. Germline V gives CDR1 SGDLS, CDR2 YYNGEE. This receptor was obtained from a woman in her twenties or thirties in good health and CMV-seropositive. The rearrangement uses TRBV9 and TRBJ2-7; the match to TRBD1 covers 8 bases. The sequenced sample consisted of PBMCs. Here the CDR3 DNA reads TGTGCCAGCAGCCCTCGACAGGGGACGAGCTCCTACGAGCAGTACTTC. It encodes CASSPRQGTSSYEQYF.